This T cell receptor beta chain emerged from a study of T cell clonotyping in hematopoietic cell transplantation. Clones were read by immunoSEQ multiplex PCR, and TCRdb kept only the in-frame ones, dropping some. Seen here are about 5,100 clones, 25% to 40% observed once, and the top ten hold roughly 17%. Time point described: recipient sample about 28 days before transplant, after cytoreduction. Recipients were bled about 28 days pretransplant and at posttransplant days 30, 100, 180. On this clone itself: The target antigen is unknown.

General observations from the study: Few recipient clonotypes overlapped donors; over 97% were de novo at given depth. Pathologically expanded recipient clonotypes increased progressively from day 30 to day 180 as diversity fell.

This sequence was found in a middle-aged man with myelofibrosis. Some clones in this sample may be carry-over from other donors' samples. The starting material was peripheral blood mononuclear cells, obtained before stem cell transplant.

The CDR3 DNA is TGTGCCAGCAGTGGGGGACATCTTCTCTATGGCTACACCTTC. Amino acids: CASSGGHLLYGYTF. The gene calls are TRBV25-1 and TRBJ1-2; tentative D call: TRBD1 (6 bases). V lost 4 bases to trimming and J lost 4 bases, with 13 bases between them. This CDR3 is 14 amino acids long. Germline CDR1 and CDR2: MGHDK and SYGVNS.